Listed here are 5 T cell receptor beta chains from one sample, sequenced in a study of identical twins. TCRdb called the 5' RACE reads again in MiXCR, with one record for every CDR3 protein. The sample records hundreds of thousands of distinct CDR3 sequences, about 20% being singletons. The same specimen was also included in a second study, on T cells expressing NK-cell markers.

Sequenced: PBMCs. All receptors derive from a woman aged 18-29 years in good health.

This rearrangement joins TRBV5-1 to TRBJ2-5, with D uncertain. CDR1 is SGHRS, CDR2 YFSETQ, per germline. The CDR3 sequence is 13 residues long. The V end lost 0 bases, the J end lost 6 bases, and 9 bases lay between the germline ends. The CDR3, as DNA: TGCGCCAGCAGCTTGGAAGGATTGAAGACCCAGTACTTC. Its protein product is CASSLEGLKTQYF.

This clonotype was found many times. This chain joins TRBV30 and TRBJ1-1, with no clear D. Germline CDR1 reads GTSNPN; CDR2 reads SVGIG (reference sequence). This CDR3 is built from 12 residues. The ends were cut back, 5 bases at V and 1 base at J, with 8 bases in the middle. CDR3 sequence: CAWERGNTEAFF. The CDR3 bases are TGTGCCTGGGAACGGGGGAACACTGAAGCTTTCTTT.

This chain connects TRBV10-3 to TRBJ2-6; D remains unclear. The CDR3 consists of 15 residues. CDR1 is ENHRY and CDR2 is SYGVKD in the germline V gene. The V gene lost 2 bases and the J gene lost 4 bases, with 9 bases spanning the gap. In DNA form, the CDR3 reads TGTGCCATCAGTGAGATGTGGCCCGGGGCCAACGTCCTGACTTTC. This translates into CAISEMWPGANVLTF.

The chain is built from TRBV4-3 and TRBJ2-5; TRBD2 is a possible D gene (5 bases). Germline V lookup: CDR1 LGHNA, CDR2 YSLEER. This CDR3 has 13 amino acids. V shed 4 bases and J shed 4 bases, with 10 bases lying between them. The CDR3: CASSRAVGETQYF. Here the CDR3 DNA reads TGCGCCAGCAGCCGAGCGGTAGGAGAGACCCAGTACTTC.

V is TRBV5-1 and J is TRBJ2-6, with D perhaps being TRBD1 or TRBD2 (6 bases each). Germline loops: CDR1 SGHRS, CDR2 YFSETQ. This CDR3 contains 20 residues. Trimming pared 4 bases from V and 0 bases from J, leaving 23 bases between. The CDR3 reads CASSRWIQGLSSSGANVLTF. CDR3 DNA: TGCGCCAGCAGCAGGTGGATACAGGGACTGAGTTCCTCTGGGGCCAACGTCCTGACTTTC. The full variable domain, its missing parts supplied by reference TRBV5-1 and TRBJ2-6, is KAGVTQTPRYLIKTRGQQVTLSCSPISGHRSVSWYQQTPGQGLQFLFEYFSETQRNKGNFPGRFSGRQFSNSRSEMNVSTLELGDSALYLCASSRWIQGLSSSGANVLTFGAGSRLTVL.